These 28 T cell receptor beta chains share one sample of origin, sequenced in a study of response to subunit inactivated influenza vaccine (dated by TCRdb to 2016 to 2018). Receptors were amplified or captured by RT-PCR. Sequencing relied on an Illumina HiSeq 2500. The raw public data were reprocessed by TCRdb itself: fastp quality trimming at Q25, MiXCR clonotype calling, in-frame beta chains only. When rows share a CDR3 protein, they turn into one entry using the most common DNA and genes. The sample table contains around 600,000 distinct CDR3 sequences; only one count was recorded for over 9% of them. Approximately 10% of the sample is taken by the ten largest. Another study also made use of these data, one on T cells expressing NK-cell markers. Taken from the second paper: 5'RACE template switching, by which a universal primer site and unique molecular identifiers were added, was used to make TCR beta cDNA libraries.

This specimen was PBMCs from blood, taken on the day of vaccination. These receptors were collected from a man aged 50-59 years who received an inactivated influenza vaccine. Donor details come from another sample of the same person, matched by shared clones.

This clonotype occurred a few times. The gene calls are TRBV13 and TRBJ2-7, with a possible D match to TRBD1 (6 bases). The germline V gene encodes CDR1 PRHDT and CDR2 FYEKMQ (reference sequence). Trimming took off 5 bases at V and 6 bases at J, with 14 bases between the two ends. The CDR3 contains 13 residues. The CDR3 coding sequence is TGTGCCAGCAGCCCACGGACAGTTGGCGAGCAGTACTTC. Its protein product is CASSPRTVGEQYF.

This clonotype has just a few counts. The chain has TRBV21-1 and TRBJ2-7; the tabulated D call, TRBD1, remains unverified against the DNA. TRBV21-1 is a pseudogene segment. CDR3 length equals 17 residues. This CDR3 reads CASSKERVLSPFSEQYF. CDR3 bases: TGTGCCAGCAGCAAAGAAAGAGTCCTATCCCCCTTTTCCGAGCAGTACTTC.

The chain is built from TRBV29-1 and TRBJ1-2, with 7 bases that match TRBD1. Unmatched junction bases numbered 12, after V lost 0 bases and J lost 5 bases. CDR1 SQVTM and CDR2 ANQGSEA come from the germline V gene. This CDR3 is built from 16 residues. For the CDR3, the DNA is TGCAGCGTTGAAGATTCGGGCCTGACAGGGCTTTATGGCTACACCTTC. This translates into CSVEDSGLTGLYGYTF.

This chain links TRBV5-1 with TRBJ2-6; 8 nucleotides align to TRBD1. V shed 3 bases and J 1 base; nucleotides not matched to a gene: 6. The CDR3 loop spans 17 amino acids. Germline V gene data show CDR1 as SGHRS and CDR2 as YFSETQ. The CDR3: CASSSRGRMSGANVLTF. The CDR3 DNA sequence: TGCGCCAGCAGCTCCAGGGGGCGAATGTCTGGGGCCAACGTCCTGACTTTC. Together with reference TRBV5-1 and TRBJ2-6, the CDR3 gives the full variable domain: KAGVTQTPRYLIKTRGQQVTLSCSPISGHRSVSWYQQTPGQGLQFLFEYFSETQRNKGNFPGRFSGRQFSNSRSEMNVSTLELGDSALYLCASSSRGRMSGANVLTFGAGSRLTVL.

This chain uses TRBV7-8 with TRBJ2-1; no clear D gene. The germline V gene encodes CDR1 SGHVS and CDR2 FQNEAQ. CDR3 length: 18 residues. Trimming took off 3 bases at V and 0 bases at J, with 18 bases between the two ends. The CDR3 sequence: CASSFIGQSLSSYNEQFF. As DNA, the CDR3 is TGTGCCAGCAGCTTTATCGGTCAGTCACTAAGCTCCTACAATGAGCAGTTCTTC. The complete variable domain, with remaining parts taken from reference TRBV7-8 and TRBJ2-1, reads GAGVSQSPRYKVAKRGQDVALRCDPISGHVSLFWYQQALGQGPEFLTYFQNEAQLDKSGLPSDRFFAERPEGSVSTLKIQRTQQEDSAVYLCASSFIGQSLSSYNEQFFGPGTRLTVL.

This clonotype occurred a few times. CDR3 amino acids: CASSWAKEGRGTDTQYF. CDR3 DNA: TGCGCCAGCAGCTGGGCGAAGGAGGGGCGAGGCACAGATACGCAGTATTTT. The chain recombines TRBV5-1 with TRBJ2-3, with D perhaps TRBD2 (6 bases). This CDR3 spans 17 amino acids. Germline CDR1 and CDR2: SGHRS and YFSETQ. The ends were cut back, 3 bases at V and 1 base at J, with 18 bases in the middle. Complete variable domain (other parts from reference TRBV5-1 and TRBJ2-3): KAGVTQTPRYLIKTRGQQVTLSCSPISGHRSVSWYQQTPGQGLQFLFEYFSETQRNKGNFPGRFSGRQFSNSRSEMNVSTLELGDSALYLCASSWAKEGRGTDTQYFGPGTRLTVL.

This clonotype was seen only a few times. The chain uses TRBV7-9 and TRBJ2-1, with 12 bases fitting TRBD2. The CDR3 is 15 residues long. After removal of 5 bases from V and 8 bases from J, the junction contained 7 bases not matched to a gene. Germline V gene data show CDR1 as SEHNR and CDR2 as FQNEAQ (reference sequence). The CDR3 loop is CASSLTSGSAYEQFF. The CDR3 DNA reads TGTGCCAGCAGCCTGACTAGCGGGAGTGCCTATGAGCAGTTCTTC.

This clonotype has just a few counts. The rearrangement links TRBV27 to TRBJ2-5; no reliable D call. Germline V gene lookup returns CDR1 MNHEY and CDR2 SMNVEV (reference sequence). The CDR3 spans 18 residues. The germline V and J ends were trimmed by 6 bases and 2 bases, with 25 bases remaining between them. CDR3 nucleotide sequence: TGTGCCAGCAGCTCAGTCGGGCCTTTACATCCTCTTCAAGAGACCCAGTACTTC. It encodes CASSSVGPLHPLQETQYF.

This clonotype has a handful of counts. CDR3 loop: CSAARTIPKNTGELFF. The DNA for the CDR3 is TGCAGTGCTGCGAGAACTATTCCCAAGAACACCGGGGAGCTGTTTTTT. The rearrangement joins TRBV20-1 to TRBJ2-2; no clear D gene. Trimming shortened V by 5 bases and J by 1 base, and 17 bases separated the two germline ends. This CDR3 region has 16 residues. Germline V gene data show CDR1 as DFQATT and CDR2 as SNEGSKA (reference sequence).

Only a few counts were recorded for this clonotype. The rearrangement joins TRBV7-2 to TRBJ2-3; D assignment may be TRBD1 or TRBD2 (5 bases each). Trimming removed 5 bases from V and 5 bases from J, with 17 bases in between. The CDR3 consists of 15 residues. The V gene's germline CDR1 is SGHTA and CDR2 FQGNSA. CDR3: CASSLDFTGGDTQYF. The CDR3 DNA reads as TGTGCCAGCAGCCTCGACTTCACTGGGGGAGATACGCAGTATTTT. Variable domain in full (rest from reference TRBV7-2 and TRBJ2-3): GAGVSQSPSNKVTEKGKDVELRCDPISGHTALYWYRQSLGQGLEFLIYFQGNSAPDKSGLPSDRFSAERTGGSVSTLTIQRTQQEDSAVYLCASSLDFTGGDTQYFGPGTRLTVL.

J is TRBJ2-2 and V is TRBV7-8; D gene unclear. V dropped 4 bases and J dropped 8 bases, with 8 bases sitting between them. CDR1 SGHVS and CDR2 FQNEAQ come from the germline V gene. The CDR3 is 12 amino acids. The CDR3 nucleotides read TGTGCCAGCAGCTATCCCACTGGGGAGCTGTTTTTT. Its protein product is CASSYPTGELFF.

This chain uses TRBV5-1 with TRBJ1-1, with D possibly TRBD1 on 5 matching bases. Trimming took off 2 bases at V and 6 bases at J, with 23 bases between the two ends. The CDR3 covers 17 residues. Germline CDR1 is SGHRS and CDR2 is YFSETQ. The CDR3 sequence is CASSLRESGRGGPEAFF. The CDR3 coding sequence is TGCGCCAGCAGCTTACGTGAGTCCGGTCGGGGGGGACCTGAAGCTTTCTTT.

This clonotype was detected only a few times. The rearrangement joins TRBV29-1 to TRBJ2-7, with 7 bases aligning to TRBD1. Per the germline V gene, CDR1 is SQVTM and CDR2 is ANQGSEA. Trimming at V came to 7 bases and at J to 3 bases, leaving 3 bases not matched to a gene. The CDR3 extends over 11 amino acids. CDR3 in DNA: TGCAGCGCGGGACAGCGCTACGAGCAGTACTTC. Encoded protein: CSAGQRYEQYF.

A few counts support this clonotype. The chain carries TRBV7-9 and TRBJ1-6, with D perhaps matching TRBD1 (5 bases). CDR1 and CDR2 (germline): SEHNR, FQNEAQ (reference sequence). Trimming removed 5 bases at V and 16 bases at J, with 12 bases between. There are 11 residues in the CDR3. CDR3 nucleotide sequence: TGTGCCAGCAGCCGCGGGGCCCAACTCCACTTT. Translation gives CASSRGAQLHF.

This clonotype was observed a handful of times. V gene TRBV7-2 combines with J gene TRBJ2-7; D possibly corresponds to TRBD1 (5 bases). Germline CDR1 is SGHTA and CDR2 is FQGNSA. The V end was cut by 5 bases, the J end by 4 bases, with 15 bases between. The CDR3 runs 14 residues. This chain's CDR3 is CASSPTTGTYEQYF. CDR3 nucleotide sequence: TGTGCCAGCAGCCCGACAACAGGTACTTACGAGCAGTACTTC.

V usage is TRBV20-1 and J usage is TRBJ2-3; 8 bases agree with TRBD2. The CDR3 totals 16 residues. CDR1 and CDR2 (germline): DFQATT, SNEGSKA (reference sequence). J lost 0 bases, V lost 4 bases, and 9 bases had no gene match. The CDR3 DNA sequence: TGCAGTGCTAATGGCGGGGGGAACCGGAGCACAGATACGCAGTATTTT. This sequence encodes CSANGGGNRSTDTQYF.

This clonotype has more than one count but fewer than ten. The gene calls are TRBV4-3 and TRBJ2-3; 8 bases are a match to TRBD2. Trimming at V came to 5 bases and at J to 6 bases, leaving 13 bases not matched to a gene. Germline V gives CDR1 LGHNA, CDR2 YSLEER. This CDR3 contains 16 residues. CDR3: CASSSYSGAAGDTQYF. CDR3 in DNA: TGCGCCAGCAGCTCATATAGCGGGGCGGCAGGGGATACGCAGTATTTT.

The rearrangement uses TRBV7-2 and TRBJ2-6, with TRBD1 matching over 7 bases. V lost 4 bases to trimming and J lost 4 bases; unmatched junction nucleotides: 10. CDR1 and CDR2 (germline): SGHTA, FQGNSA. The CDR3 has 17 amino acids. The CDR3 loop is CASSWGPGGGGANVLTF. The CDR3 DNA reads as TGTGCCAGCAGCTGGGGCCCAGGGGGTGGCGGGGCCAACGTCCTGACTTTC.

This clonotype was counted a few times. This CDR3 reads CASSSTGMEQYF. CDR3 bases: TGTGCCAGTAGCTCTACCGGGATGGAGCAGTACTTC. The rearrangement joins TRBV19 to TRBJ2-7; weak D call: TRBD2 (5 bases). CDR1 is LNHDA and CDR2 is SQIVND in the germline V gene (reference sequence). Trimming shortened V by 6 bases and J by 7 bases, and 13 bases separated the two germline ends. The CDR3 totals 12 residues.

The chain recombines TRBV6-2 or TRBV6-3 with TRBJ1-6; no reliable D call. There are 14 residues in the CDR3. Trimming took off 5 bases at V and 7 bases at J, with 12 bases between the two ends. Per the germline V gene, CDR1 is MNHEY and CDR2 is SVGEGT. CDR3 protein: CASSTQLGNSPLHF. Here the CDR3 DNA reads TGTGCCAGCAGTACCCAACTTGGGAATTCACCCCTCCACTTT.

The table lists this clonotype with a few counts. This chain joins TRBV3-1 and TRBJ2-2; the D is unclear. This CDR3 is built from 13 residues. CDR1 is LGHDT, CDR2 YNNKEL, per germline (reference sequence). Trimming left V 0 bases short and J 13 bases short, with 12 bases between. CDR3 protein: CASSQDLHGGLFF. The CDR3 DNA follows: TGTGCCAGCAGCCAAGATCTTCATGGCGGGCTGTTTTTT.

V and J are TRBV7-9 and TRBJ1-1, with a tentative D call TRBD1 (5 bases). The CDR3 length is 14 residues. In germline, CDR1 is SEHNR, CDR2 FQNEAQ (reference sequence). The V gene lost 5 bases and the J gene lost 3 bases, with 13 bases spanning the gap. In DNA, the CDR3 is TGTGCCAGCAGCCCAGGGCAGTGGTACACTGAAGCTTTCTTT. This gives the protein CASSPGQWYTEAFF.

This clonotype has just a few counts. The rearrangement links TRBV3-1 to TRBJ1-2; D is uncertain. The CDR3 has 15 amino acids. Germline V lookup: CDR1 LGHDT, CDR2 YNNKEL (reference sequence). V was trimmed by 1 base and J by 4 bases, leaving 13 bases between them. The chain's CDR3 is CASSQGPGPAYGYTF. CDR3 DNA sequence: TGTGCCAGCAGCCAAGGGCCGGGCCCGGCCTATGGCTACACCTTC.

There are many counts of this clonotype. The chain links TRBV20-1 to TRBJ2-7, with D possibly TRBD1 on 6 matching bases. Trimming cost V 4 bases and J 4 bases, with 11 bases left between them. The length of the CDR3 is 12 residues. Germline CDR1 DFQATT, CDR2 SNEGSKA (reference sequence). The CDR3 region is CSAMGRGYEQYF. The CDR3 DNA follows: TGCAGTGCTATGGGCAGGGGTTACGAGCAGTACTTC.

This clonotype has a handful of counts. The chain links TRBV7-9 to TRBJ2-3; no clear D. Germline V gene data show CDR1 as SEHNR and CDR2 as FQNEAQ (reference sequence). Between the trimmed V and J ends, which lost 4 bases and 4 bases, there was a span of 6 bases. This CDR3 comprises 12 residues. The CDR3 reads CASSSEADTQYF. CDR3 coding DNA: TGTGCCAGCAGCTCTGAGGCAGATACGCAGTATTTT.

This clonotype showed up just a few times. The chain has TRBV20-1 and TRBJ1-5; no definite D call. V gave up 0 bases and J gave up 5 bases, with 11 bases separating them. CDR1 is DFQATT, CDR2 SNEGSKA, per germline (reference sequence). This CDR3 is built from 14 residues. CDR3 nucleotides: TGCAGTGCTAGAGACGATACCGATTATCAGCCCCAGCATTTT. Its translation: CSARDDTDYQPQHF.

Only a few counts were recorded for this clonotype. The J gene is TRBJ1-5, the V gene TRBV2, with 7 bases matching TRBD1. Germline assignment: CDR1 SNHLY and CDR2 FYNNEI. The junction had 5 bases not matched to a gene; V was cut back by 0 bases and J by 0 bases. CDR3 size: 17 residues. The CDR3 DNA is TGTGCCAGCAGTGAAGCGCGACAGGGCTATAGCAATCAGCCCCAGCATTTT. This gives the protein CASSEARQGYSNQPQHF.

The V and J genes are TRBV29-1 and TRBJ2-5; possibly TRBD2 for D (5 bases). V gave up 6 bases and J gave up 5 bases, with 16 bases separating them. The CDR3 is 13 residues long. The germline V gene has CDR1 SQVTM and CDR2 ANQGSEA. CDR3 region: CSVRASSRETQYF. The CDR3 region has the DNA TGCAGCGTGCGGGCCTCGTCCCGGGAGACCCAGTACTTC.